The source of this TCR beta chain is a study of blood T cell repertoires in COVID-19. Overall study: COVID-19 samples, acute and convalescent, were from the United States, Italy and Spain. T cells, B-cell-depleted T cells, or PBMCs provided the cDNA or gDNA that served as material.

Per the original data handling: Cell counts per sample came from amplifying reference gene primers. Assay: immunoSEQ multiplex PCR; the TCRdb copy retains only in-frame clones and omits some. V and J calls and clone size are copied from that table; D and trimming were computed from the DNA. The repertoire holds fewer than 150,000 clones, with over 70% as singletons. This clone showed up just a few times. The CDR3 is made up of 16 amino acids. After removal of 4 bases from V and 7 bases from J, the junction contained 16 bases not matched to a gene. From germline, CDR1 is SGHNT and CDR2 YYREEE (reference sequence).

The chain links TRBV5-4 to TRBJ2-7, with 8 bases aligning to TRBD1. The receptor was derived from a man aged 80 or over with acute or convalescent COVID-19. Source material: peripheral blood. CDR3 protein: CASSRDGLGQGGEQYF. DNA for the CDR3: TGTGCCAGCAGCCGGGACGGCCTCGGACAGGGCGGGGAGCAGTACTTC.